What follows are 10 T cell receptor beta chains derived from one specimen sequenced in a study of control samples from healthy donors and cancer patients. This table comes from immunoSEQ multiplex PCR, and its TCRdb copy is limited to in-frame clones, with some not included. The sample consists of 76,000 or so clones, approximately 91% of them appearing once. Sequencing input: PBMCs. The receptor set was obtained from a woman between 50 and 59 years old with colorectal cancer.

CDR3 DNA sequence: TGTGCCAGCAGCCCAGGGGGCTCTGGAAACACCATATATTTT. The encoded protein is CASSPGGSGNTIYF. The chain combines TRBV7-2 with TRBJ1-3, with 7 bases lining up with TRBD1. CDR3 size: 14 residues. Germline CDR1 is SGHTA and CDR2 is FQGNSA. J was trimmed by 0 bases and V by 5 bases; bases with no gene match: 1.

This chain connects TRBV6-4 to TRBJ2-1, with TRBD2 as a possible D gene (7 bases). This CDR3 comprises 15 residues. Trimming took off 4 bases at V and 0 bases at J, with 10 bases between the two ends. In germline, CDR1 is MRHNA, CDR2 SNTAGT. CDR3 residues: CASSVGGLSYNEQFF. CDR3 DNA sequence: TGTGCCAGCAGTGTGGGGGGGCTCTCCTACAATGAGCAGTTCTTC.

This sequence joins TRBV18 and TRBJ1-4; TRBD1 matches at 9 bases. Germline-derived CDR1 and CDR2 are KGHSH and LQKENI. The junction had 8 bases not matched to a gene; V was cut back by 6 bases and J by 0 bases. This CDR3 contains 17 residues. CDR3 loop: CASSPGTGFATNEKLFF. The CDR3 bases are TGTGCCAGCTCGCCCGGGACAGGGTTCGCAACTAATGAAAAACTGTTTTTT.

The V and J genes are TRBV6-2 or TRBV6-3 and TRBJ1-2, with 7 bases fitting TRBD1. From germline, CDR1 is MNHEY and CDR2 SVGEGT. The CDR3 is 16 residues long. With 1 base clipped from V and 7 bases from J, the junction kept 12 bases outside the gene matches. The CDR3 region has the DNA TGTGCCAGCAGTTACTGGGAACAGGGGCGTCATCGTGGCTACACCTTC. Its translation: CASSYWEQGRHRGYTF.

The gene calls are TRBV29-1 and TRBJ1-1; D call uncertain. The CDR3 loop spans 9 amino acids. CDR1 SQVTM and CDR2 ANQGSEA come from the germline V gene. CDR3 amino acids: CTCDTEAFF. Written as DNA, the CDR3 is TGCACTTGCGACACTGAAGCTTTCTTT.

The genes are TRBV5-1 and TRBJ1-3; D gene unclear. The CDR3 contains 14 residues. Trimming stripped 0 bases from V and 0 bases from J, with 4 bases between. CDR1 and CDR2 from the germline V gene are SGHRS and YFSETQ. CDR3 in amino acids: CASSLDISGNTIYF. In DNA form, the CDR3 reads TGCGCCAGCAGCTTGGACATCTCTGGAAACACCATATATTTT. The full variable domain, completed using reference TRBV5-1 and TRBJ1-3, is KAGVTQTPRYLIKTRGQQVTLSCSPISGHRSVSWYQQTPGQGLQFLFEYFSETQRNKGNFPGRFSGRQFSNSRSEMNVSTLELGDSALYLCASSLDISGNTIYFGEGSWLTVV.

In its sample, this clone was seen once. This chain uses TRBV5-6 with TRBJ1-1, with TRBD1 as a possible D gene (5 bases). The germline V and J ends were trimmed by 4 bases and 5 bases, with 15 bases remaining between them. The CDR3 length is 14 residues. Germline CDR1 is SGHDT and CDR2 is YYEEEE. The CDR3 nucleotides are TGTGCCAGCAGCCGGGGACGGGGTCTGACTGAAGCTTTCTTT. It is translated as CASSRGRGLTEAFF.

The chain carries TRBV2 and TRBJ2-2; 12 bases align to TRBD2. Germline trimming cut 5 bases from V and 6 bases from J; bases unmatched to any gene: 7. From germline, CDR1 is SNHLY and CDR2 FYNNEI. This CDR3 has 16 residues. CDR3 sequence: CASSFTSGGFAGELFF. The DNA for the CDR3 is TGTGCCAGCAGTTTTACTAGCGGGGGGTTCGCCGGGGAGCTGTTTTTT.

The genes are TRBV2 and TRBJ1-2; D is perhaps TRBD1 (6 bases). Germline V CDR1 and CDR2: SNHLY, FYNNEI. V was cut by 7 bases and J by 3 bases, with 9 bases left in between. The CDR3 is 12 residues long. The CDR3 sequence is CASTGDYYGYTF. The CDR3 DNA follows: TGTGCCAGCACAGGGGACTACTATGGCTACACCTTC. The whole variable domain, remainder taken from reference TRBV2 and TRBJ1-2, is EPEVTQTPSHQVTQMGQEVILRCVPISNHLYFYWYRQILGQKVEFLVSFYNNEISEKSEIFDDQFSVERPDGSNFTLKIRSTKLEDSAMYFCASTGDYYGYTFGSGTRLTVV.

The CDR3: CASSSSGNSGNTIYF. As DNA, the CDR3 is TGTGCCAGCAGCTCCTCAGGGAACTCTGGAAACACCATATATTTT. The chain joins TRBV7-8 to TRBJ1-3, with TRBD1 as a possible D gene (5 bases). V shed 4 bases and J shed 0 bases, with 10 bases lying between them. Per the germline V gene, CDR1 is SGHVS and CDR2 is FQNEAQ. The CDR3 sequence is 15 residues long.